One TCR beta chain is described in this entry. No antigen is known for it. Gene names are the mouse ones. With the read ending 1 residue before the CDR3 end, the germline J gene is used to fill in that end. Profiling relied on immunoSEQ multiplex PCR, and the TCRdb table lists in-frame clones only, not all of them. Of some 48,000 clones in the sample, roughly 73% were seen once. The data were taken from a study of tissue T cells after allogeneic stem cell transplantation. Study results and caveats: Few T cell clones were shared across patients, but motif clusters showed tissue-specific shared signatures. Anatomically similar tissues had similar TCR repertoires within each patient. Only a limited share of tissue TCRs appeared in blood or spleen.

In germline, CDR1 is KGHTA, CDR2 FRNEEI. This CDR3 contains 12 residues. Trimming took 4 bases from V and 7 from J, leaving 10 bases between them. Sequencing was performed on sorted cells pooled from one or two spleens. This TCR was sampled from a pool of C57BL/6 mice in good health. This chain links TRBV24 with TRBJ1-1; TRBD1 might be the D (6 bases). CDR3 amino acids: CASSPPTGEVFF. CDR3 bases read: TGTGCCAGCAGTCCCCCGACAGGAGAAGTCTTC.